This is a list of T cell receptor beta chains from one sample in a study of technical replicates of blood from several donors. Repertoires were generated with immunoSEQ multiplex PCR, while TCRdb's copy carries only in-frame clones and drops some. The profile shows more than 75,000 clones, 80% to 95% of them singletons. The sequenced sample consisted of T cells isolated from PBMCs. The receptors were gathered from a human donor in good health. Each CDR3 is given with its conserved first and last residue. Fields, in order: J gene, V gene, CDR3 protein.

TRBJ2-5	TRBV9	CASSAASLGGQETQYF
TRBJ1-2	TRBV7-9	CASSLEQANYGYTF
TRBJ1-2	TRBV5-8	CAQLLWSGDPRGYTF
TRBJ1-2	TRBV10-1	CASSDDGQRYGYTF
TRBJ2-7	TRBV19	CASSIPPGEQYF
TRBJ2-1	TRBV19	CASSIVGGLEQFF
TRBJ2-1	TRBV2	CASMAAIRSSYNEQFF
TRBJ2-3	TRBV6-4	CASSVGGSTDTQYF
TRBJ2-7	TRBV10-1	CASSESTASYEQYF
TRBJ2-7	TRBV30	CAWSKDSLYEQYF
TRBJ1-6	TRBV14	CASSQGTGGRGSYNSPLHF
TRBJ1-2	TRBV7-9	CASSLGVGHTYGYTF
TRBJ1-2	TRBV4-1	CASSEWTGQDYGYTF
TRBJ1-4	TRBV27	CASSFIGSVVGEKLFF
TRBJ2-7	TRBV27	CASSLGTFYEQYF
TRBJ1-2	TRBV4-1	CASSQDKGEHGYTF
TRBJ2-3	TRBV14	CASSQIYTSGSMGDTQYF